The text below deals with one TCR beta chain. Assay used: immunoSEQ multiplex PCR; TCRdb lists only in-frame clones, some missing. The table shows approximately 230,000 clones, with about 90% occurring only once. The data were taken from a study of cytomegalovirus exposure and HLA in healthy donors. CDR3 length: 15 residues. V dropped 7 bases and J dropped 5; count of bases not matched to a gene: 10. Germline lookup yields CDR1 MDHEN and CDR2 SYDVKM. The receptor's source is a man younger than 30 in good health and CMV-seropositive. The sequenced sample consisted of PBMCs. The chain has TRBV28 and TRBJ2-1; TRBD2 aligns across 8 bases. CDR3 region: CASIQTGLENNEQFF. The CDR3 DNA sequence: TGTGCCAGCATACAAACGGGACTAGAAAACAATGAGCAGTTCTTC.